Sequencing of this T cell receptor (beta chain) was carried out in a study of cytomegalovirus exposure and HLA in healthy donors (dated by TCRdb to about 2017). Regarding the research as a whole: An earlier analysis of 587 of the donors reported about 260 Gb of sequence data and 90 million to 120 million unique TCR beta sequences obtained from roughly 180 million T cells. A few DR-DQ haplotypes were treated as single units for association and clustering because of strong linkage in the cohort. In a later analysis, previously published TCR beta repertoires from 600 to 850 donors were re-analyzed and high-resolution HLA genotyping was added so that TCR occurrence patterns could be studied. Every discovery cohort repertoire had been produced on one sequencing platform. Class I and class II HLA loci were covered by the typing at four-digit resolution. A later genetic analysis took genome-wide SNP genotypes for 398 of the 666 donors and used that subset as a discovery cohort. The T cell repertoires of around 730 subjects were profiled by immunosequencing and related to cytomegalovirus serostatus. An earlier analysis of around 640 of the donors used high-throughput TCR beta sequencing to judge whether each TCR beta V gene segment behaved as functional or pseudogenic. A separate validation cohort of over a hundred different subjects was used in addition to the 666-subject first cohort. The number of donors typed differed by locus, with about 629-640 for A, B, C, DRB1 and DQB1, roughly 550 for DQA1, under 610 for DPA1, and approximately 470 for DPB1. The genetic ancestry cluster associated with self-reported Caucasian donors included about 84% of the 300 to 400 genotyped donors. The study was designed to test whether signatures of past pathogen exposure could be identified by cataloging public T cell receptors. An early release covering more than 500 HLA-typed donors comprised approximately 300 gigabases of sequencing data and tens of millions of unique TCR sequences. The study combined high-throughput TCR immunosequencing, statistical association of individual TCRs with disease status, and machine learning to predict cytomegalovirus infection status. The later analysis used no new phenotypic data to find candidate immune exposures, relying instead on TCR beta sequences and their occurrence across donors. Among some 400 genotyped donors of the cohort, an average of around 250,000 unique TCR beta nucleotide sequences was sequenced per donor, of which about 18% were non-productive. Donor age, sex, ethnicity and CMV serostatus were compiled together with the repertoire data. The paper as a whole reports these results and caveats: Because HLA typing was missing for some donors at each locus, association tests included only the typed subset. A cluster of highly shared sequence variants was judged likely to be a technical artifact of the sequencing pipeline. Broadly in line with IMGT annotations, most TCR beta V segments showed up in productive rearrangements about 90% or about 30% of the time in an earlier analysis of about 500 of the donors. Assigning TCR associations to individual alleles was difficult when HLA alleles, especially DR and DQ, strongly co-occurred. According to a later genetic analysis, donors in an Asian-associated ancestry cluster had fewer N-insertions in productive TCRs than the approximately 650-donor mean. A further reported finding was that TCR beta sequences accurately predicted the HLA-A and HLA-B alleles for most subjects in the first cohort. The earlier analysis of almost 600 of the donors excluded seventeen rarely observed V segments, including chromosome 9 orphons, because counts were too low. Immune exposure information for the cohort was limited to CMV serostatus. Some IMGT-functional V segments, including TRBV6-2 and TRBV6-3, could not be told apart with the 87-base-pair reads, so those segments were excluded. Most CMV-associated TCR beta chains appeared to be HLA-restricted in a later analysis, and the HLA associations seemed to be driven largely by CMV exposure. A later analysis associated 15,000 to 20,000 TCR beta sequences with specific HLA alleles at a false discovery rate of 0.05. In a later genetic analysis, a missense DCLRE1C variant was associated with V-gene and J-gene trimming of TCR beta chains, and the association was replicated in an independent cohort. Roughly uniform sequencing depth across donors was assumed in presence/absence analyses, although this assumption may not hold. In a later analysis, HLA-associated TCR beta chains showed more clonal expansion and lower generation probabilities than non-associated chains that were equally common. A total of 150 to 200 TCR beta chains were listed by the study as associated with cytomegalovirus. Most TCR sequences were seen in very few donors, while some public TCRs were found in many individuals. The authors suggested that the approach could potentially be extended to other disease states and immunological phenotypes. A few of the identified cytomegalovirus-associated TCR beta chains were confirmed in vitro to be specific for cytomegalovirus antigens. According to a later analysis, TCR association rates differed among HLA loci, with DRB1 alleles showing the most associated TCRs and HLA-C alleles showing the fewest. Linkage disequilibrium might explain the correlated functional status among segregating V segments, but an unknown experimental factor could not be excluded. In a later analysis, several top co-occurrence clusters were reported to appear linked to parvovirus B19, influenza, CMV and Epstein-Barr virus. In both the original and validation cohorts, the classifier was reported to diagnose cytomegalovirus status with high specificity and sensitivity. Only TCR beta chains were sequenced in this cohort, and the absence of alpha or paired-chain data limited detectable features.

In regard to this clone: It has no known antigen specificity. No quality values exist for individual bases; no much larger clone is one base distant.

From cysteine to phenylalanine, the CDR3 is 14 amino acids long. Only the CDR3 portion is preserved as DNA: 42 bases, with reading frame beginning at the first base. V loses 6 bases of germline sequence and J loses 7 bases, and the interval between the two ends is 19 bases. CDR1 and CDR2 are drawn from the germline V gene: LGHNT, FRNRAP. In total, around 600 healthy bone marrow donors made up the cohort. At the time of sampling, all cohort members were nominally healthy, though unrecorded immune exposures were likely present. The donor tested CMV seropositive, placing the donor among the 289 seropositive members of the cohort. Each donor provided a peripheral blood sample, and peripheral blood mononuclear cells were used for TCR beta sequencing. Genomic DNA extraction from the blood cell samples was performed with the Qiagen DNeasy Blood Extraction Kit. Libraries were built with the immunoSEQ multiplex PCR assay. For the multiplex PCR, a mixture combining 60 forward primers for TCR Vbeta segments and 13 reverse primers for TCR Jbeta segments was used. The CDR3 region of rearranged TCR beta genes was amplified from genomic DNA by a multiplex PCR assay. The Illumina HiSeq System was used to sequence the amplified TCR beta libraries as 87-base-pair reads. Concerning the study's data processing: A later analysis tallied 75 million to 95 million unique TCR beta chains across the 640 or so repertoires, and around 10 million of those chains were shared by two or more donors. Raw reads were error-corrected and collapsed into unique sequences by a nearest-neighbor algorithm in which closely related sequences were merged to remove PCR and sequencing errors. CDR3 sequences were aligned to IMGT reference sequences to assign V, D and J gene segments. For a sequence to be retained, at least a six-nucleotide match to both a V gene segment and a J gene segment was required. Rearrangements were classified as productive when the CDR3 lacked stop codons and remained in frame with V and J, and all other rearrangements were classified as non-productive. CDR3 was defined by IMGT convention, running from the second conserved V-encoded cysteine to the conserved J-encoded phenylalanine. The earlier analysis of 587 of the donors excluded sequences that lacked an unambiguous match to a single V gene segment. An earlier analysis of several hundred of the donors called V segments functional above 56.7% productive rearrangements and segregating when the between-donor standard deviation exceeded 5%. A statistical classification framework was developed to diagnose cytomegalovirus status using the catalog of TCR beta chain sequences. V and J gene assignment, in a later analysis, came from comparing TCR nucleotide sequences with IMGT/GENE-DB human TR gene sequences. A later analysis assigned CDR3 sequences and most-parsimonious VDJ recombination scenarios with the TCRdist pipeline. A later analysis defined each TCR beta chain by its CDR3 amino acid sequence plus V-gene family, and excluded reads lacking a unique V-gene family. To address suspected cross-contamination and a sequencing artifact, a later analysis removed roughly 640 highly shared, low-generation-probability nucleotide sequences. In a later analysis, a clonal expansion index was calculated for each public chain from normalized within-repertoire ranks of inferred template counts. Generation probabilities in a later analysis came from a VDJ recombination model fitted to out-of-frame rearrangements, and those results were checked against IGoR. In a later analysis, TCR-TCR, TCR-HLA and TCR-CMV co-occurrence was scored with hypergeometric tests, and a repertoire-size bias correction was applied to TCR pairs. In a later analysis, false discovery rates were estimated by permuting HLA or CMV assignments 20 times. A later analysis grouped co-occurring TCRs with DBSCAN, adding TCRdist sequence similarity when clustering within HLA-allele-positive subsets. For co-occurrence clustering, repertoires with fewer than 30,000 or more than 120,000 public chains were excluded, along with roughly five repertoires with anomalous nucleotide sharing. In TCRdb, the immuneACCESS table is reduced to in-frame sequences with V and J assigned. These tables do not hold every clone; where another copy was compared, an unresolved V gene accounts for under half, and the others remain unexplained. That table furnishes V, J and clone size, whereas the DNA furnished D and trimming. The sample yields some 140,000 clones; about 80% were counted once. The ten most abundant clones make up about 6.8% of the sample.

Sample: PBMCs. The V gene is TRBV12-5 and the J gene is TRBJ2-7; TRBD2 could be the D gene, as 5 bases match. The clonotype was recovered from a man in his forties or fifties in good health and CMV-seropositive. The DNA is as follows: TGTGCTAGTGGGCTTCGCGGGCCGCCTGATGAGCAGTACTTC. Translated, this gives CASGLRGPPDEQYF.